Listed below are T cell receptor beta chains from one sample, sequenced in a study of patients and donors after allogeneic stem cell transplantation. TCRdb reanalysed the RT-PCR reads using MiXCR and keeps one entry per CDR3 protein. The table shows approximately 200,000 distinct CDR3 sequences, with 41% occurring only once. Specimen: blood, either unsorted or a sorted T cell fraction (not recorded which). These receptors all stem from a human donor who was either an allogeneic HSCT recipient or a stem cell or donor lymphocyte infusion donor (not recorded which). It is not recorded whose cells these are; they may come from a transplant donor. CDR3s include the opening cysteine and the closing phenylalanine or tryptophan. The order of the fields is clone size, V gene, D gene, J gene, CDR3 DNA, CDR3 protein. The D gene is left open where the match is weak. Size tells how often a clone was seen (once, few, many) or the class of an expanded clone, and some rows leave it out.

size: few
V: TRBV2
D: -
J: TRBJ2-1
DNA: TGTGCCAGCAGGGAGGGGGAGTTGGGATACAATGAGCAGTTCTTC
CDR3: CASREGELGYNEQFF

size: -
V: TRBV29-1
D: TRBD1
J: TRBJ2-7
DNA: TGCAGCGTGTCCGGGACAGGGGGCGACGAGCAGTACTTC
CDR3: CSVSGTGGDEQYF

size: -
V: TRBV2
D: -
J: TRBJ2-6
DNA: TGTGCCAGCAGACAGATCTCTGGGGCCAACGTCCTGACTTTC
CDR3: CASRQISGANVLTF

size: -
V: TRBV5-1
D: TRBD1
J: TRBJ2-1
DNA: TGCGCCAGCAGCCCCGCCGGGACAGAGTACAATGAGCAGTTCTTC
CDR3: CASSPAGTEYNEQFF

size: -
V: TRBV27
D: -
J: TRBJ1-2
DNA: TGTGCCAGCAGTTTACGTACGGGGTATGACTATGGCTACACCTTC
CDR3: CASSLRTGYDYGYTF

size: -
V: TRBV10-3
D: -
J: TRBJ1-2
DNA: TGTGCCATCAGTGAGTCGGACAGAGTCTATGGCTACACCTTC
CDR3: CAISESDRVYGYTF

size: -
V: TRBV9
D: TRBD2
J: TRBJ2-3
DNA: TGTGCCAGCAGCGTTACCCCGTCGGGAGGAAGCACAGATACGCAGTATTTT
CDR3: CASSVTPSGGSTDTQYF

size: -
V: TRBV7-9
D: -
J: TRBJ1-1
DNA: TGTGCCAGCAGCTCGGGAGGTCGGGCGACGAACACTGAAGCTTTCTTT
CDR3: CASSSGGRATNTEAFF

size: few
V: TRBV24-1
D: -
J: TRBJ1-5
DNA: TGTGCCACCATCCAAAGGGCTAGCAATCAGCCCCAGCATTTT
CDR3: CATIQRASNQPQHF

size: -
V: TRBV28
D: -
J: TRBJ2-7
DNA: TGTGCCAGCAGTTTACCCCCGGGACTGTTCGAGCAGTACTTC
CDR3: CASSLPPGLFEQYF

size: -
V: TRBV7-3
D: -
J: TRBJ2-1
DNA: TGTGCCAGCAGCTACGGACTGGACAATGAGCAGTTCTTC
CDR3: CASSYGLDNEQFF

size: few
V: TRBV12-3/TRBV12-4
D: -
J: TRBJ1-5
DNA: TGTGCCAGCAGTTTAATACGGGGACCGGGAAGCCGGTTGTATCAGCCCCAGCATTTT
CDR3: CASSLIRGPGSRLYQPQHF

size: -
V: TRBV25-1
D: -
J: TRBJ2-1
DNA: TGTGCCAGCAGTGAACCGTTTGAAACAAAGAATGAGCAGTTCTTC
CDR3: CASSEPFETKNEQFF

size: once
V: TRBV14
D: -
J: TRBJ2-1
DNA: TGTGCCAGCAGCCAAGGGGTGACAGTACTTTCCAATGAGCAGTTCTTC
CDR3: CASSQGVTVLSNEQFF

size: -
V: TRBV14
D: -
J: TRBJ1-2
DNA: TGTGCCAGCAGCCAAAGACAGTTGAACTATGGCTACACCTTC
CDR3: CASSQRQLNYGYTF

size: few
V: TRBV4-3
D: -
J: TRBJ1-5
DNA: TGCGCCAGCAGCAACGATGTCAGGGTCAAGCCCCAGCATTTT
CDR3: CASSNDVRVKPQHF

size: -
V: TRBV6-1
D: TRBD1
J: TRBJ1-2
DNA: TGTGCCAGCAGAGCGGGACAGCGTATAGGCTACACCTTC
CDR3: CASRAGQRIGYTF

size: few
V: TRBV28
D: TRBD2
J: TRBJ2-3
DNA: TGTGCCAGCAGTTTGGGGACTAGCGGGAGTCAAGCAGATACGCAGTATTTT
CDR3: CASSLGTSGSQADTQYF

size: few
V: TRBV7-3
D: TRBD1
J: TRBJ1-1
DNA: TGTGCCAGCAGCCAGACAGGGTCCCAGAACACTGAAGCTTTCTTT
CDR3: CASSQTGSQNTEAFF

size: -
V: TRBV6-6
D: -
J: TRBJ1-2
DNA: TGTGCCAGCAGCAAGGACAGAAGTTATGGCTACACCTTC
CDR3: CASSKDRSYGYTF

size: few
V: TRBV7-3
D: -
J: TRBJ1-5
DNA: TGTGCCAGCAGCTTAAATCACGGCCAGCCCCAGCATTTT
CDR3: CASSLNHGQPQHF

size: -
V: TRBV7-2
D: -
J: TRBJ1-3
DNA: TGTGCCAGCAGTCGGGACTCGAGCTCTGGAAACACCATATATTTT
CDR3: CASSRDSSSGNTIYF

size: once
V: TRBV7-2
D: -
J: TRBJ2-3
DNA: TGTGCCAGCAGCCAAACCGGGGCCAACACAGATACGCAGTATTTT
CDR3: CASSQTGANTDTQYF

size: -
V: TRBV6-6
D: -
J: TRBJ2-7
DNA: TGTGCCAGCAGATTCCAGGGCGGAGACGAGCAGTACTTC
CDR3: CASRFQGGDEQYF

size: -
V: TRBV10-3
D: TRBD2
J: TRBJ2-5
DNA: TGTGCCATCAGTCCCCAAACCCGGGGACTAGCTTTAACCCAGTACTTC
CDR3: CAISPQTRGLALTQYF

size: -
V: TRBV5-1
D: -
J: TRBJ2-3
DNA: TGCGCCAGCAGCGACGGGAGAGTCACAGATACGCAGTATTTT
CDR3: CASSDGRVTDTQYF

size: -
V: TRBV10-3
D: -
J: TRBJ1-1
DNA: TGTGCCATCGTTAGGATTCCCAACACTGAAGCTTTCTTT
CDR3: CAIVRIPNTEAFF

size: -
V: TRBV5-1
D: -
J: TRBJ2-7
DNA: TGCGCCAGCAGAATCGGGCCGTCCACCTACGAGCAGTACTTC
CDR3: CASRIGPSTYEQYF

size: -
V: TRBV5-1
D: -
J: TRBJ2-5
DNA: TGCGCCAGCAGCTTGCAACGGGAGTTCTTAGAGACCCAGTACTTC
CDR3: CASSLQREFLETQYF

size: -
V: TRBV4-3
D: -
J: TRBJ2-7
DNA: TGCGCCAGCAGTTACTCAGGGGCGGTCGAGCAGTACTTC
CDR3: CASSYSGAVEQYF

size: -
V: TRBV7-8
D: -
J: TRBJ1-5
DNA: TGTGCCAGCAGCATTTGGTCCTTTCAGCCCCAGCATTTT
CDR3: CASSIWSFQPQHF

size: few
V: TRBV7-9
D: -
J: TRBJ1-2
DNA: TGTGCCAGCAGCTTAGGAGGGGGTTTTGGGACACCGGGCTACACCTTC
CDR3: CASSLGGGFGTPGYTF

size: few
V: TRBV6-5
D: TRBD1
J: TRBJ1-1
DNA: TGTGCCAGCAGTTACTTTGGGACAGGGGATATGAACACTGAAGCTTTCTTT
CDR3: CASSYFGTGDMNTEAFF

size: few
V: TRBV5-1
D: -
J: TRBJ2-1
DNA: TGCGCCAGCAGATCGGGCAGATTCAACAATGAGCAGTTCTTC
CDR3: CASRSGRFNNEQFF

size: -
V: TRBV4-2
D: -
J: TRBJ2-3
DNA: TGTGCCAGCAGCCGGGCCATGACGCAGTATTTT
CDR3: CASSRAMTQYF

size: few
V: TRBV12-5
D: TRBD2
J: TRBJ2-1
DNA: TGTGCTAGTGGTTTGACTAGCGGGAGGGTATTGCGGAATGAGCAGTTCTTC
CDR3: CASGLTSGRVLRNEQFF

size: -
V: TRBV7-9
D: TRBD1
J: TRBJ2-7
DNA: TGTGCCAGCAGCCGAGGTTATAAACCGGGACAGGACGGGGTTTCCTACGAGCAGTACTTC
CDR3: CASSRGYKPGQDGVSYEQYF

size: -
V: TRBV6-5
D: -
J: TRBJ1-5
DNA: TGTGCCAGCAGTTACGGGGTGGGCAATCAGCCCCAGCATTTT
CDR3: CASSYGVGNQPQHF

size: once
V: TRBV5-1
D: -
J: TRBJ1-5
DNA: TGCGCCAGCAGCCCACCGACTGATGAGGAGGGCAATCAGCCCCAGCATTTT
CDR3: CASSPPTDEEGNQPQHF

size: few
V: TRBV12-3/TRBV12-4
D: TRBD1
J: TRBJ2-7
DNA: TGTGCCAGCAGTTTCAGGGGGATCTACGAGCAGTACTTC
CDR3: CASSFRGIYEQYF

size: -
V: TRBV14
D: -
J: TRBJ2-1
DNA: TGTGCCAGCAGCCAAGGGCTCCAGCCTTGGGGAAATGAGCAGTTCTTC
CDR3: CASSQGLQPWGNEQFF

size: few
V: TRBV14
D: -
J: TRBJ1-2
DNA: TGTGCCAGCAGCCGTAGTAACTATGGCTACACCTTC
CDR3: CASSRSNYGYTF

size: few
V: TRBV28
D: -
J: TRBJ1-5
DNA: TGTGCCAGCACCATTAGCGTAGTCGGTCAGCCCCAGCATTTT
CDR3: CASTISVVGQPQHF

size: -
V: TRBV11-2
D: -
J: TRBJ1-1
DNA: TGTGCCAGCAGCGTAGACAACACTGAAGCTTTCTTT
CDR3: CASSVDNTEAFF

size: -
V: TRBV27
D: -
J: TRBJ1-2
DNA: TGTGCCAGCAGTTTCGGTCTAAACTATGGCTACACCTTC
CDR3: CASSFGLNYGYTF

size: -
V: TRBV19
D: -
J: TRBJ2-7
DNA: TGTGCCAGTAGTATAGATCTATCCTACGAGCAGTACTTC
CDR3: CASSIDLSYEQYF

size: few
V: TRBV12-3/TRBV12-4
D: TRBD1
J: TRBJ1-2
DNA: TGTGCCAGCACCTATCGGGACAGGGAGGCTGGCTACACCTTC
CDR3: CASTYRDREAGYTF

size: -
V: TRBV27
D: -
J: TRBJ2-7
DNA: TGTGCCAGCAGTTTTAGTGGGCGGGACTCCTACGAGCAGTACTTC
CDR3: CASSFSGRDSYEQYF

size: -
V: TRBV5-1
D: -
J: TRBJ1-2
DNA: TGCGCCAGCAGCTACTGGGGTACCCCTGGCTATGGCTACACCTTC
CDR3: CASSYWGTPGYGYTF

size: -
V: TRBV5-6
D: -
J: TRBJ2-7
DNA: TGTGCCAGCAGGCCCGCCGGGACATCCTACGAGCAGTACTTC
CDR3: CASRPAGTSYEQYF

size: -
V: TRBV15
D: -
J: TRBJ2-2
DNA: TGTGCCACCAGCAGAGAGGTAGAACAGGACCACACCGGGGAGCTGTTTTTT
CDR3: CATSREVEQDHTGELFF

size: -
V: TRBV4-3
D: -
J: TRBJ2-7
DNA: TGCGCCAGCAGCCAAGAGGGAAATCAGCGTACCTACGAGCAGTACTTC
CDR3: CASSQEGNQRTYEQYF